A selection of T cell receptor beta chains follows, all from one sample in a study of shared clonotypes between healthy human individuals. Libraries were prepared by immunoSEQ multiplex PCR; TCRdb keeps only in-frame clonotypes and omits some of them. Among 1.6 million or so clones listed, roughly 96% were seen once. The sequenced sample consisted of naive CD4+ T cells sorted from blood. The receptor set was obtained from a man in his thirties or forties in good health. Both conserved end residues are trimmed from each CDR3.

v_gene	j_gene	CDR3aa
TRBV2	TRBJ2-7	ASSPLGRSYEQY
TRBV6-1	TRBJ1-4	ASSERGRGEKLF
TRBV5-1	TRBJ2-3	ASRETGGRDTQY
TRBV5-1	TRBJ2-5	ASSLGQGAFLETQY
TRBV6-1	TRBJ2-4	ASNKMTPGHIQY
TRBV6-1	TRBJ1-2	ASSAQDFRYGYT
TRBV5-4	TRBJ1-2	ASSFFGSGNYGYT
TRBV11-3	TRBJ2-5	ASSFVSGTSGRETQY
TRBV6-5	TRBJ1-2	ASRDFAFGYT
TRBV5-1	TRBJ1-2	ASSREGLDYGYT
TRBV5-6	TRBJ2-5	ASSFFPGQPWETQY
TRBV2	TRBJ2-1	ASSEKGLAVYNEQF
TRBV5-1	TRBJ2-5	ASSPGGGSGETQY
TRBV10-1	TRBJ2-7	ASSLDRGTNEQY
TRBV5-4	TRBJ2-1	ASSTGLDTYNEQF
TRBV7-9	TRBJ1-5	ASSLVLSFEYSNQPQH
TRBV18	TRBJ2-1	ASSPLDRLNEQF
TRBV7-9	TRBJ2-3	ASSLLGTDTQY
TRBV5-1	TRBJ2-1	ASSLAGSSYNEQF
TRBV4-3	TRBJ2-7	ASSQDPGPYEQY
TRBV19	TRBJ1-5	ASNAGGQPQH
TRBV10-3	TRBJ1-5	AISDPTGNTGQPQH
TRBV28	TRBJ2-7	ASSSRGLLRYEQY
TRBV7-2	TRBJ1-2	ASSLGQMNYGYT
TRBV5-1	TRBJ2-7	ASSRGTDYEQY
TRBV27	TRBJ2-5	ASSLLMAGSQETQY
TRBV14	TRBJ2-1	ASSPTPGRQGF
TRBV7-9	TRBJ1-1	ASSGRGNTEAF
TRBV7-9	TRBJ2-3	ASSFRAGEGDTQY
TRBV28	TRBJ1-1	ASSLLNTEAF
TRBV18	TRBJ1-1	ASSPTGSSDTEAF
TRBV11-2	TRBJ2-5	ASSSRVTSGSQETQY
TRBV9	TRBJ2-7	ASSVNGESSYEQY
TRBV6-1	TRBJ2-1	ASAVRDNEQF
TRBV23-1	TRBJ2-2	ASSPGRLGATGELF
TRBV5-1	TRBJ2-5	ASSLGGGRLQETQY
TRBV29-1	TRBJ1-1	SASSWTEAF